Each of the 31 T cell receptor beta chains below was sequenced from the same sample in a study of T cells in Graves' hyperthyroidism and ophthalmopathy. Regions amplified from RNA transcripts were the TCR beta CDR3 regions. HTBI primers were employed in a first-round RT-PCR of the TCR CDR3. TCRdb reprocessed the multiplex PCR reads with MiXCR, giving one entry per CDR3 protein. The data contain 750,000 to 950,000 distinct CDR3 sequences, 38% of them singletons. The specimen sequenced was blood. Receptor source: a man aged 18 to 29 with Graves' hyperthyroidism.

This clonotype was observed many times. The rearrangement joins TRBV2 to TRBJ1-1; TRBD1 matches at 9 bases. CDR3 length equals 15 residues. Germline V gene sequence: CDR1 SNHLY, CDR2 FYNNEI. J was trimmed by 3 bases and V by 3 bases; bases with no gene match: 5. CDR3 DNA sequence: TGTGCCAGCAGTGAGGGCGACAGGGGGGACACTGAAGCTTTCTTT. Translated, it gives CASSEGDRGDTEAFF.

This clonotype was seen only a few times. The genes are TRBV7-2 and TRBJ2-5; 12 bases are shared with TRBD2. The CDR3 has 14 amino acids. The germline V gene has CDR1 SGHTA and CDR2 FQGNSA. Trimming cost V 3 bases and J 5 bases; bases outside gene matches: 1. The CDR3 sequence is CASSFTSGGETQYF. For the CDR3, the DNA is TGTGCCAGCAGCTTTACTAGCGGGGGGGAGACCCAGTACTTC.

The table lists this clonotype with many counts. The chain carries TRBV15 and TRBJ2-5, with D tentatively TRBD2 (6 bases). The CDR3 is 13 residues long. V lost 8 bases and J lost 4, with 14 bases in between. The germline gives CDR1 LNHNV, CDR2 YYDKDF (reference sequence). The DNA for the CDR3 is TGTGCCACCTTTGGAGGGTCCGTAGAGACCCAGTACTTC. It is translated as CATFGGSVETQYF.

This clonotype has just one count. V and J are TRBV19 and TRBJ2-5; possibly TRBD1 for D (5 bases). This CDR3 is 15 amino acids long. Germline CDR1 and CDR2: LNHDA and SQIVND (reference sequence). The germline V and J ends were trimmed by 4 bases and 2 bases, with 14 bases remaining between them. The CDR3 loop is CASSTYTGAQETQYF. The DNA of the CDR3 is TGTGCCAGTAGTACATATACAGGAGCACAAGAGACCCAGTACTTC.

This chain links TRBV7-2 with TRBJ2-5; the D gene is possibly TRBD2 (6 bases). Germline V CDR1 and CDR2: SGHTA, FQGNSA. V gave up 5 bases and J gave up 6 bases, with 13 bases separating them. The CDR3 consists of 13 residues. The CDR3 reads CASSPREPKTQYF. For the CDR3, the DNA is TGTGCCAGCAGCCCCCGGGAGCCGAAGACCCAGTACTTC.

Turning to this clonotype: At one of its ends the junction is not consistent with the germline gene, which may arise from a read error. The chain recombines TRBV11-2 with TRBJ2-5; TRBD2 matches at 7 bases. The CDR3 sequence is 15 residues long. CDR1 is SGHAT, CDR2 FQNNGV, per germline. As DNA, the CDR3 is TGTGCCAGCAGCTCCTTGGGGGGGGTCCAGGAGACCCAGCACTTC. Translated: CASSSLGGVQETQHF.

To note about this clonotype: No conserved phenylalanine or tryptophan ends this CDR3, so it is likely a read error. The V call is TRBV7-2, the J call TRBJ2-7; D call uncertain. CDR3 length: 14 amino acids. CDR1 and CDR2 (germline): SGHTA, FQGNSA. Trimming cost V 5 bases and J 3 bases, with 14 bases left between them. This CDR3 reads CASSPDSSFYEQYL. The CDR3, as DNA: TGTGCCAGCAGCCCCGACTCTAGTTTCTACGAGCAGTACCTC.

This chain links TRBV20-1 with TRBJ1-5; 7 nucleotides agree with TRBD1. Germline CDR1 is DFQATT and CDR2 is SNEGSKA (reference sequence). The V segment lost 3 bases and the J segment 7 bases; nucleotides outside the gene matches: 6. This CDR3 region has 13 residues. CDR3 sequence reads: CSASRGVKQPQHF. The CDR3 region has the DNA TGCAGTGCTAGCAGGGGGGTAAAGCAGCCCCAGCATTTT.

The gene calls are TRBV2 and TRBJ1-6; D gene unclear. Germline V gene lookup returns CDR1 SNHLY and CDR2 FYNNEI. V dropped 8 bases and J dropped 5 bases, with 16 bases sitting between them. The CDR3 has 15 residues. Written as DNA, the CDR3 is TGTGCCAGCTCACCACGTTCCCCGAATAATTCACCCCTCCACTTT. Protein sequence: CASSPRSPNNSPLHF. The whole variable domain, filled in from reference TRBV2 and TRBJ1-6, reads EPEVTQTPSHQVTQMGQEVILRCVPISNHLYFYWYRQILGQKVEFLVSFYNNEISEKSEIFDDQFSVERPDGSNFTLKIRSTKLEDSAMYFCASSPRSPNNSPLHFGNGTRLTVT.

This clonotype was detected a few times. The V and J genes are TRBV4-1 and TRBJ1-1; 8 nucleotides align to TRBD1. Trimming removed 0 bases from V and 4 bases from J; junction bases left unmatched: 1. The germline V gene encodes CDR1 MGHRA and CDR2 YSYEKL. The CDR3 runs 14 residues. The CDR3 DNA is TGCGCCAGCAGCCAAGATACAGGGGGCACTGAAGCTTTCTTT. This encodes CASSQDTGGTEAFF.

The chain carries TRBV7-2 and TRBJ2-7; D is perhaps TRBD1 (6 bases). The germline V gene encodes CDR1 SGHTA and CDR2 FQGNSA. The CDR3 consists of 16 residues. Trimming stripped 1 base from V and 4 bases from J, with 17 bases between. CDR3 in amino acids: CASSLGRGSLIYEQYF. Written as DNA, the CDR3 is TGTGCCAGCAGCTTAGGCAGGGGTTCTCTGATTTACGAGCAGTACTTC.

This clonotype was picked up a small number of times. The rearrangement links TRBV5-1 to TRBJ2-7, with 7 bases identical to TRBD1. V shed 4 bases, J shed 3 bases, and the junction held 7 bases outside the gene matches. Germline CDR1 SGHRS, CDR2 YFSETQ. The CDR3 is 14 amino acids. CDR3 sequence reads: CASSPQGQYYEQYF. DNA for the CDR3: TGCGCCAGCAGCCCCCAGGGACAGTACTACGAGCAGTACTTC. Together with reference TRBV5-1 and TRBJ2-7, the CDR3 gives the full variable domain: KAGVTQTPRYLIKTRGQQVTLSCSPISGHRSVSWYQQTPGQGLQFLFEYFSETQRNKGNFPGRFSGRQFSNSRSEMNVSTLELGDSALYLCASSPQGQYYEQYFGPGTRLTVT.

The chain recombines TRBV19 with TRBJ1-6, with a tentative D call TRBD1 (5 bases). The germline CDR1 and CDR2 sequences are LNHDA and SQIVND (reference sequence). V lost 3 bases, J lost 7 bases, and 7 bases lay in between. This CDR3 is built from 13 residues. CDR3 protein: CASSIDSNSPLHF. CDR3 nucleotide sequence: TGTGCCAGTAGTATCGACAGCAATTCACCCCTCCACTTT.

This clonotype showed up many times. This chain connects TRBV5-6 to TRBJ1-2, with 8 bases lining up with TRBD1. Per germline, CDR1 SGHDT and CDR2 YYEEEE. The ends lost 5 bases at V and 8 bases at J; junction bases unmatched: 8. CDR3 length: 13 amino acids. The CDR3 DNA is TGTGCCAGCAGATCGGACAGGGTGGGCGGCTACACCTTC. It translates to CASRSDRVGGYTF.

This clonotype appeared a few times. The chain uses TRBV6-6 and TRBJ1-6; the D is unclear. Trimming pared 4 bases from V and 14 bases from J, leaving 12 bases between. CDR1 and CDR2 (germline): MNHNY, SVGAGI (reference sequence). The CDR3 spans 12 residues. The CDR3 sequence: CASSFPNPTLHF. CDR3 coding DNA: TGTGCCAGCAGTTTCCCGAATCCCACCCTCCACTTT.

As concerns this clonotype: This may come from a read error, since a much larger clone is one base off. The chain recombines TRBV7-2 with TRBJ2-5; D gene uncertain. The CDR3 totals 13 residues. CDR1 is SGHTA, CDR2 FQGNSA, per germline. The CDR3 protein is CARSFKFRETQYF. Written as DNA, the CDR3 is TGTGCCCGCAGCTTTAAGTTCCGAGAGACCCAGTACTTC. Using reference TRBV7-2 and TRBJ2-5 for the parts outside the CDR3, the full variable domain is GAGVSQSPSNKVTEKGKDVELRCDPISGHTALYWYRQSLGQGLEFLIYFQGNSAPDKSGLPSDRFSAERTGGSVSTLTIQRTQQEDSAVYLCARSFKFRETQYFGPGTRLLVL.

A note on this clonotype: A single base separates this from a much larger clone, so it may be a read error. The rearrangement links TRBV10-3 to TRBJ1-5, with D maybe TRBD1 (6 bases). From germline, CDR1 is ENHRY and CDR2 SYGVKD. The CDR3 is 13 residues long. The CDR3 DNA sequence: TGTGCCATCACCTCAGGGGAGAATCAGCCCCAGCGTTTT. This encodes CAITSGENQPQRF.

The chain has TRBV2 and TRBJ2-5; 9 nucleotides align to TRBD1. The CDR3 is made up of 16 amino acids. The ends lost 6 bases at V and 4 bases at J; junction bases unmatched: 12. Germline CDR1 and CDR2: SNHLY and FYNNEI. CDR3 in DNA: TGTGCCAGCAGCTTAGCGAGACAGGGGGGAAGAGAGACCCAGTACTTC. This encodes CASSLARQGGRETQYF. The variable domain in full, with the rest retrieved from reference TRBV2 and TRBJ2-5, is EPEVTQTPSHQVTQMGQEVILRCVPISNHLYFYWYRQILGQKVEFLVSFYNNEISEKSEIFDDQFSVERPDGSNFTLKIRSTKLEDSAMYFCASSLARQGGRETQYFGPGTRLLVL.

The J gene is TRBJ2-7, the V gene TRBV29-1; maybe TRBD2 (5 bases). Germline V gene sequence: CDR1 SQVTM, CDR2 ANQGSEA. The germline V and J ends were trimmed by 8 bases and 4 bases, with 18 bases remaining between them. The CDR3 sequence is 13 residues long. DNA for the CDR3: TGCAGCCAAGGAACTGGAGGCCAGTACGAGCAGTACTTC. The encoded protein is CSQGTGGQYEQYF.

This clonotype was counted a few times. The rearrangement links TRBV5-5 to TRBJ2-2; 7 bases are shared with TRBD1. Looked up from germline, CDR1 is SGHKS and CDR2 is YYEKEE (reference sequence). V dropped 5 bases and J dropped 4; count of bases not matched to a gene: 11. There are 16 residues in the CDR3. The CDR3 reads CASRDTGDPRTGELFF. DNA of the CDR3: TGTGCCAGCAGAGATACAGGGGACCCCCGCACCGGGGAGCTGTTTTTT.

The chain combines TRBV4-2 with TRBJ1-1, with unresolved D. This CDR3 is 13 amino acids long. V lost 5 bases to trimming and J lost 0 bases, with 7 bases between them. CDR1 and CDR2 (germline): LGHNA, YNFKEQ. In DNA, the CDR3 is TGTGCCAGCAGCGACTTATTGAACACTGAAGCTTTCTTT. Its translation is CASSDLLNTEAFF.

The CDR3 bases are TGTGCCAGCAGCTTAGGGAGGGGGTCTGATTCACCCCTCCACTTT. Its translation is CASSLGRGSDSPLHF. The V and J genes are TRBV11-1 and TRBJ1-6; the D gene is possibly TRBD1 (6 bases). Germline values: CDR1 SGHAT, CDR2 FQDESV (reference sequence). The CDR3 loop spans 15 amino acids. Trimming stripped 1 base from V and 8 bases from J, with 12 bases between.

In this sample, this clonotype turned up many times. CDR3 protein: CATREGIRETQYF. The CDR3 nucleotides are TGTGCCACCCGGGAGGGGATTAGAGAGACCCAGTACTTC. The chain carries TRBV2 and TRBJ2-5; 8 bases align to TRBD2. The CDR3 loop spans 13 amino acids. V was clipped by 10 bases and J by 4 bases; unmatched bases: 8. Per the germline V gene, CDR1 is SNHLY and CDR2 is FYNNEI.

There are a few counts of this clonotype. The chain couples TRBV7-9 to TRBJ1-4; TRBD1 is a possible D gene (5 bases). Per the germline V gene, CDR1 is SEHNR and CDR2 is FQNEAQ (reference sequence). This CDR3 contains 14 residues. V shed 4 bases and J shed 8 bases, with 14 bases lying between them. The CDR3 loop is CASSSSGAGEKLFF. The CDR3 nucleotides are TGTGCCAGCAGCTCCAGTGGGGCAGGGGAAAAACTGTTTTTT.

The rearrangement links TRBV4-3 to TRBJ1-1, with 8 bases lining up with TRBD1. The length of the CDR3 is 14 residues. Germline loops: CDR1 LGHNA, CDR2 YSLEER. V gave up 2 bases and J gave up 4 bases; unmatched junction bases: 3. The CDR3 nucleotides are TGCGCCAGCAGCCAAAACAGGGGGGTCACTGAAGCTTTCTTT. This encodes CASSQNRGVTEAFF.

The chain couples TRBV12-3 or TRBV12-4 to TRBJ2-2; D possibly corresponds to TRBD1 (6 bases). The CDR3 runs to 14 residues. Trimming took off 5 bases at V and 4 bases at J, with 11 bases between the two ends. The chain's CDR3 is CASSPDRSTGELFF. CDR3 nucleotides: TGTGCCAGCAGTCCGGACAGAAGCACCGGGGAGCTGTTTTTT.

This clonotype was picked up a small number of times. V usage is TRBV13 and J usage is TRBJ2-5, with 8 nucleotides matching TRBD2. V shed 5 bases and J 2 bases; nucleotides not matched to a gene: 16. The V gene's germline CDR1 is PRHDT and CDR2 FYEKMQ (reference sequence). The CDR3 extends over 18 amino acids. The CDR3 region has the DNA TGTGCCAGCAGCGGAGAGGGGCGGGGGGCCCCCCCTCAAGAGACCCAGTACTTC. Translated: CASSGEGRGAPPQETQYF.

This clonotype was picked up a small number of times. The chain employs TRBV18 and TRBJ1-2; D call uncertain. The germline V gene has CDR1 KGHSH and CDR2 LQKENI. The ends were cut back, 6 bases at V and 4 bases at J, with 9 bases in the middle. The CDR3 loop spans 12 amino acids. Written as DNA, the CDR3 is TGTGCCAGCTCGACGGAACTCTATGGCTACACCTTC. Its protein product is CASSTELYGYTF.

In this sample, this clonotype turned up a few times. This chain's CDR3 is CASSVESGLTYEQYF. Here the CDR3 DNA reads TGTGCCAGCAGCGTAGAGTCGGGGTTGACCTACGAGCAGTACTTC. V and J are TRBV9 and TRBJ2-7, with a tentative D call TRBD2 (5 bases). With 0 bases removed from V and 2 bases from J, the gap between germline ends came to 12 bases. The CDR3 is 15 amino acids. Looked up from germline, CDR1 is SGDLS and CDR2 is YYNGEE.

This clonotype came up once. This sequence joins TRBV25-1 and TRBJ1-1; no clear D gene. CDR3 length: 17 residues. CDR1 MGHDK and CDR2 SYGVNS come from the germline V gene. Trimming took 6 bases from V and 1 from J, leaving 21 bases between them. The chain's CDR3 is CASSRRDYSGWNTEAFF. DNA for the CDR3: TGTGCCAGCAGCCGCCGGGATTACTCGGGGTGGAACACTGAAGCTTTCTTT.

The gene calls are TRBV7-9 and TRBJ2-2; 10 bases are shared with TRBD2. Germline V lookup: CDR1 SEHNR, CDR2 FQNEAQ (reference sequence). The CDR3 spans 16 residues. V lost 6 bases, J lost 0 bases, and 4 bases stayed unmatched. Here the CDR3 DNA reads TGTGCCAGCAGTTCACTAGCGGGACCGAACACCGGGGAGCTGTTTTTT. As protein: CASSSLAGPNTGELFF.